This is a list of T cell receptor beta chains from one sample in a study of cytomegalovirus exposure and HLA in healthy donors. The protocol was immunoSEQ multiplex PCR, while the TCRdb copy is restricted to in-frame clones and leaves out a portion. The sample lists approximately 130,000 clones, about 80% occurring once. Sequenced: PBMCs. These receptors all stem from a girl aged 2 to 10 in good health and CMV-seronegative. CDR3s include the opening cysteine and the closing phenylalanine or tryptophan. Each record gives: CDR3 protein, CDR3 DNA, J gene, V gene, clone size, D gene. The D gene is left open where the match is weak. Size is stated for part of the rows, as once, few or many counts, or as a class when the clone is expanded.

CASSGSGGGRYGYTF | TGTGCCAGCAGCGGTTCAGGGGGCGGTCGGTATGGCTACACCTTC | TRBJ1-2 | TRBV9 | NA | TRBD1
CASSPSGLNTGELFF | TGTGCCAGCAGCCCCAGCGGCTTAAACACCGGGGAGCTGTTTTTT | TRBJ2-2 | TRBV9 | NA | NA
CASRQTGGDTGELFF | TGTGCCAGCAGACAAACAGGGGGGGACACCGGGGAGCTGTTTTTT | TRBJ2-2 | TRBV6-5 | once | NA
CASSDFGLTQYF | TGTGCCAGCAGTGATTTCGGTTTGACCCAGTACTTC | TRBJ2-5 | TRBV25-1 | NA | NA
CASSLWRMSSYNEQFF | TGTGCCAGCAGTTTATGGAGAATGAGCTCCTACAATGAGCAGTTCTTC | TRBJ2-1 | TRBV28 | NA | NA
CASSSYRGLQETQYF | TGTGCCAGCAGCTCCTACAGGGGGCTGCAAGAGACCCAGTACTTC | TRBJ2-5 | TRBV13 | NA | TRBD1
CASSYSRLETQYF | TGTGCCAGCAGTTACTCGAGGCTGGAGACCCAGTACTTC | TRBJ2-5 | TRBV6-5 | NA | NA
CAWSRVNTGELFF | TGTGCCTGGAGCCGGGTTAACACCGGGGAGCTGTTTTTT | TRBJ2-2 | TRBV30 | NA | NA
CSAGRGRDTEAFF | TGCAGCGCCGGGAGGGGGCGCGACACTGAAGCTTTCTTT | TRBJ1-1 | TRBV29-1 | NA | TRBD1
CASSLDSGADTQYF | TGTGCCAGCAGCTTAGATAGCGGCGCAGATACGCAGTATTTT | TRBJ2-3 | TRBV11-3 | NA | NA
CASSLGGFNSNQPQHF | TGTGCCAGCAGTTTGGGAGGTTTTAATAGCAATCAGCCCCAGCATTTT | TRBJ1-5 | TRBV28 | NA | NA
CATRISGHTEAFF | TGTGCCACCCGCATATCAGGGCACACTGAAGCTTTCTTT | TRBJ1-1 | TRBV6-1 | NA | NA
CASSIVGPGQGSYEQYF | TGTGCCAGTAGTATAGTCGGCCCCGGACAGGGATCCTACGAGCAGTACTTC | TRBJ2-7 | TRBV19 | NA | TRBD1
CASSFSQVTDTQYF | TGCGCCAGCAGCTTTTCCCAGGTCACAGATACGCAGTATTTT | TRBJ2-3 | TRBV5-1 | NA | NA
CASSQFNRLAGGSYNEQFF | TGCGCCAGCAGTCAATTCAACAGATTAGCGGGGGGTTCCTACAATGAGCAGTTCTTC | TRBJ2-1 | TRBV23-1 | NA | TRBD2
CASSQDGGRGMSSYEQYF | TGCGCCAGCAGCCAAGACGGGGGGAGGGGGATGAGCTCCTACGAGCAGTACTTC | TRBJ2-7 | TRBV4-1 | NA | NA